This entry features one T cell receptor (beta chain) sequence. Its antigen is undetermined. The entry originates in a study of a mutant IDH1 vaccine in newly diagnosed glioma. This CDR3 is 16 amino acids long. V shed 4 bases and J shed 0 bases, with 14 bases lying between them. The germline gives CDR1 SGHRS, CDR2 YFSETQ. The time point: week 11, during vaccination. The content of each vaccine dose was 300 ug of mutant IDH1 20-mer peptide, and topical imiquimod accompanied it. Here immunoSEQ multiplex PCR was the method, and the copy in TCRdb shows in-frame clones only, minus some. The sample contains around 26,000 clones, roughly three quarters of which appear only once.

This TCR was recovered from a young man with glioma. Some clones in this sample may be carry-over from other donors' samples. Sample: peripheral blood mononuclear cells (PBMCs), taken from a glioma patient whose treatment included an IDH1 peptide vaccine. This sequence joins TRBV5-1 and TRBJ1-3; D might be TRBD1 (5 bases). The CDR3 reads CASSPSGGDSGNTIYF. CDR3 sequence (DNA): TGCGCCAGCAGCCCGAGTGGGGGAGACTCTGGAAACACCATATATTTT.